The rows below give T cell receptor beta chains drawn from one sample of a study of T cell responses to AZD1222 COVID-19 vaccine. Method: immunoSEQ multiplex PCR; TCRdb's copy keeps in-frame clones and lacks some. Of 150,000 to 200,000 clones listed, roughly 88% were seen once; the top ten hold approximately 7.7%. The sequencing here drew on peripheral blood, taken on day 0 of AZD1222 vaccination. All receptors come from an adult in good health. Each CDR3 is given with its conserved first and last residue. D genes are given only for firm matches. Clone size appears in some rows only: once, few, many, or a class for an expanded clone.

clone_size: .
v_call: TRBV25-1
j_call: TRBJ1-4
d_call: .
cdr3_aa: CASSEFTGRGNEKLFF
cdr3_nt: TGTGCCAGCAGTGAATTTACCGGCAGGGGAAATGAAAAACTGTTTTTT

clone_size: .
v_call: TRBV2
j_call: TRBJ1-6
d_call: .
cdr3_aa: CASLTSANSPLHF
cdr3_nt: TGTGCCAGCCTCACCTCCGCGAATTCTCCCCTCCACTTT

clone_size: once
v_call: TRBV6-1
j_call: TRBJ1-5
d_call: .
cdr3_aa: CASSESNQPQHF
cdr3_nt: TGTGCCAGCAGTGAAAGTAATCAGCCCCAGCATTTT

clone_size: once
v_call: TRBV9
j_call: TRBJ2-2
d_call: .
cdr3_aa: CASSVWATGELFF
cdr3_nt: TGTGCCAGCAGCGTATGGGCCACCGGGGAGCTGTTTTTT

clone_size: .
v_call: TRBV4-2
j_call: TRBJ2-1
d_call: TRBD2
cdr3_aa: CASSSRLASWGEQFF
cdr3_nt: TGTGCCAGCAGCTCACGACTAGCGAGCTGGGGTGAGCAGTTCTTC

clone_size: few
v_call: TRBV6-1
j_call: TRBJ1-5
d_call: .
cdr3_aa: CASSEEWGGGQPQHF
cdr3_nt: TGTGCCAGCAGTGAAGAGTGGGGGGGTGGTCAGCCCCAGCATTTT

clone_size: .
v_call: TRBV2
j_call: TRBJ1-6
d_call: TRBD1
cdr3_aa: CASSDPTGAGSPLHF
cdr3_nt: TGTGCCAGCAGTGACCCCACAGGGGCGGGATCACCCCTCCACTTT

clone_size: .
v_call: TRBV28
j_call: TRBJ1-4
d_call: TRBD1
cdr3_aa: CASSLGTANEKLFF
cdr3_nt: TGTGCCAGCAGTTTAGGGACAGCTAATGAAAAACTGTTTTTT

clone_size: .
v_call: TRBV3-1/TRBV3-2
j_call: TRBJ1-5
d_call: .
cdr3_aa: CASSQEGDYQPQHF
cdr3_nt: TGTGCCAGCAGCCAAGAAGGAGACTATCAGCCCCAGCATTTT

clone_size: .
v_call: TRBV27
j_call: TRBJ2-7
d_call: TRBD1
cdr3_aa: CASSLSRGRIEQYF
cdr3_nt: TGTGCCAGCAGTTTGAGCAGGGGGAGAATCGAGCAGTACTTC

clone_size: .
v_call: TRBV10-3
j_call: TRBJ1-4
d_call: .
cdr3_aa: CAIREGSTNEKLFF
cdr3_nt: TGTGCCATCAGGGAGGGGTCAACTAATGAAAAACTGTTTTTT

clone_size: .
v_call: TRBV28
j_call: TRBJ1-2
d_call: .
cdr3_aa: CASKDTNYGYTF
cdr3_nt: TGTGCCAGCAAAGATACAAACTATGGCTACACCTTC

clone_size: .
v_call: TRBV19
j_call: TRBJ1-1
d_call: .
cdr3_aa: CASSRGNTEAFF
cdr3_nt: TGTGCCAGTAGTAGGGGGAACACTGAAGCTTTCTTT

clone_size: .
v_call: TRBV9
j_call: TRBJ1-5
d_call: TRBD1
cdr3_aa: CASSPGGISTNQPQHF
cdr3_nt: TGTGCCAGCAGCCCAGGGGGGATTAGCACCAATCAGCCCCAGCATTTT

clone_size: once
v_call: TRBV9
j_call: TRBJ2-7
d_call: TRBD1
cdr3_aa: CASSADPGTGASYEQYF
cdr3_nt: TGTGCCAGCAGCGCCGATCCCGGGACAGGGGCCTCCTACGAGCAGTACTTC

clone_size: .
v_call: TRBV2
j_call: TRBJ2-7
d_call: TRBD2
cdr3_aa: CASRPTGLTYEQYF
cdr3_nt: TGTGCCAGCAGACCAACGGGACTAACCTACGAGCAGTACTTC

clone_size: .
v_call: TRBV5-1
j_call: TRBJ1-2
d_call: .
cdr3_aa: CASSLEGGNGYTF
cdr3_nt: TGCGCCAGCAGCTTGGAAGGGGGGAATGGCTACACCTTC

clone_size: few
v_call: TRBV6-5
j_call: TRBJ1-5
d_call: .
cdr3_aa: CASSYEPYRQPQHF
cdr3_nt: TGTGCCAGCAGTTACGAGCCCTACCGGCAGCCCCAGCATTTT

clone_size: .
v_call: TRBV9
j_call: TRBJ1-6
d_call: .
cdr3_aa: CASSVEGGKNSPLHF
cdr3_nt: TGTGCCAGCAGCGTAGAAGGGGGAAAGAACTCACCCCTCCACTTT

clone_size: .
v_call: TRBV30
j_call: TRBJ1-4
d_call: TRBD1
cdr3_aa: CAWSQGQGGGEKLFF
cdr3_nt: TGTGCCTGGAGCCAGGGACAGGGGGGTGGTGAAAAACTGTTTTTT

clone_size: few
v_call: TRBV27
j_call: TRBJ2-5
d_call: TRBD2
cdr3_aa: CASSSQREQETQYF
cdr3_nt: TGTGCCAGCAGTTCCCAGCGGGAACAAGAGACCCAGTACTTC

clone_size: .
v_call: TRBV21-1
j_call: TRBJ2-5
d_call: .
cdr3_aa: CAYPTGKETQYF
cdr3_nt: TGTGCCTACCCGACGGGAAAAGAGACCCAGTACTTC

clone_size: .
v_call: TRBV11-2
j_call: TRBJ2-7
d_call: .
cdr3_aa: CASSLLHSLYEQYF
cdr3_nt: TGTGCCAGCAGCCTCCTACACAGTTTGTACGAGCAGTACTTC

clone_size: .
v_call: TRBV7-9
j_call: TRBJ2-5
d_call: .
cdr3_aa: CASSSPVTMDGETQYF
cdr3_nt: TGTGCCAGCAGCTCTCCCGTCACGATGGATGGGGAGACCCAGTACTTC

clone_size: .
v_call: TRBV6-4
j_call: TRBJ2-2
d_call: .
cdr3_aa: CASRAQANTGELFF
cdr3_nt: TGTGCCAGCAGGGCACAGGCGAACACCGGGGAGCTGTTTTTT

clone_size: .
v_call: TRBV5-4
j_call: TRBJ2-3
d_call: .
cdr3_aa: CASSSRTETGLAQYF
cdr3_nt: TGTGCCAGCAGCTCAAGGACTGAGACGGGATTGGCGCAGTATTTT

clone_size: .
v_call: TRBV6-4
j_call: TRBJ1-2
d_call: TRBD1
cdr3_aa: CASSDLPGQGRGGYTF
cdr3_nt: TGTGCCAGCAGTGACCTGCCGGGACAGGGGCGCGGTGGCTACACCTTC

clone_size: .
v_call: TRBV5-1
j_call: TRBJ2-1
d_call: TRBD2
cdr3_aa: CASSLAPREDNEQFF
cdr3_nt: TGCGCCAGCAGCTTGGCCCCCCGGGAGGACAATGAGCAGTTCTTC

clone_size: .
v_call: TRBV19
j_call: TRBJ1-4
d_call: .
cdr3_aa: CASMGGRREKLFF
cdr3_nt: TGTGCCAGTATGGGCGGGCGGCGAGAAAAACTGTTTTTT

clone_size: .
v_call: TRBV30
j_call: TRBJ1-4
d_call: .
cdr3_aa: CAWNRGSGEKLFF
cdr3_nt: TGTGCCTGGAATCGTGGGTCCGGTGAAAAACTGTTTTTT

clone_size: .
v_call: TRBV7-2
j_call: TRBJ2-2
d_call: .
cdr3_aa: CASSSRTLGANTGELFF
cdr3_nt: TGTGCCAGCAGCTCTAGGACCCTCGGGGCGAACACCGGGGAGCTGTTTTTT

clone_size: .
v_call: TRBV30
j_call: TRBJ2-2
d_call: TRBD1
cdr3_aa: CAWSVRETGGFWLSTGELFF
cdr3_nt: TGTGCCTGGAGTGTACGTGAGACAGGGGGCTTCTGGTTGAGCACCGGGGAGCTGTTTTTT

clone_size: .
v_call: TRBV5-5
j_call: TRBJ2-3
d_call: .
cdr3_aa: CASSLGAPPSTDTQYF
cdr3_nt: TGTGCCAGCAGCTTAGGTGCCCCCCCTAGCACAGATACGCAGTATTTT

clone_size: .
v_call: TRBV6-5
j_call: TRBJ1-6
d_call: TRBD1
cdr3_aa: CAVQTGFGSPLHF
cdr3_nt: TGTGCCGTGCAGACAGGGTTCGGGTCACCCCTCCACTTT

clone_size: .
v_call: TRBV19
j_call: TRBJ1-1
d_call: .
cdr3_aa: CASTTMLKMNTEAFF
cdr3_nt: TGTGCCAGTACCACCATGCTAAAAATGAACACTGAAGCTTTCTTT